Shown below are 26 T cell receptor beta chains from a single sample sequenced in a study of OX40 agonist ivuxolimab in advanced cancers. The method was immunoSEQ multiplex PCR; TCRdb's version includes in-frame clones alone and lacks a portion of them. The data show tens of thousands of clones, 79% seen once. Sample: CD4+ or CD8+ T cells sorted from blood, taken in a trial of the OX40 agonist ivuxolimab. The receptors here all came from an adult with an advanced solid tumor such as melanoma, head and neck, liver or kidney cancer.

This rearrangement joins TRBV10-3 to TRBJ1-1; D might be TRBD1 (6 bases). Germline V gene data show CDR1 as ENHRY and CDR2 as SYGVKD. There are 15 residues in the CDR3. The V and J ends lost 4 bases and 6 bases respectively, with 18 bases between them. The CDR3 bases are TGTGCCATCAGTGCATTCCAGGGGCCGGGGTCTGAAGCTTTCTTT. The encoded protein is CAISAFQGPGSEAFF.

The CDR3 region has the DNA TGCGCCAGCAAAGGGGCTCGGGGCACTGAAGCTTTCTTT. Its protein is CASKGARGTEAFF. The rearrangement uses TRBV10-1 and TRBJ1-1; D is perhaps TRBD1 (5 bases). Germline-derived CDR1 and CDR2 are WNHNN and SYGVQD (reference sequence). CDR3 length equals 13 residues. Trimming removed 7 bases from V and 4 bases from J, with 13 bases in between.

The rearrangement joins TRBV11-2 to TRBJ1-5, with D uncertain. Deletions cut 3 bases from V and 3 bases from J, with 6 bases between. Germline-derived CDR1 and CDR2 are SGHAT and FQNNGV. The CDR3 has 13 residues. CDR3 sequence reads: CASSFGVNQPQHF. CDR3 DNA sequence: TGTGCCAGCAGCTTTGGAGTCAATCAGCCCCAGCATTTT.

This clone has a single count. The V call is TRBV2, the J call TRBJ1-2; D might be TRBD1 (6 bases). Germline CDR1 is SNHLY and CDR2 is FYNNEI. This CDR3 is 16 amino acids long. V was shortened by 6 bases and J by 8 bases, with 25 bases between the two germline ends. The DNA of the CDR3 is TGTGCCAGCAGCGCCGGGGGCGTGTGGAAATCACGGGGCTACACCTTC. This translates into CASSAGGVWKSRGYTF.

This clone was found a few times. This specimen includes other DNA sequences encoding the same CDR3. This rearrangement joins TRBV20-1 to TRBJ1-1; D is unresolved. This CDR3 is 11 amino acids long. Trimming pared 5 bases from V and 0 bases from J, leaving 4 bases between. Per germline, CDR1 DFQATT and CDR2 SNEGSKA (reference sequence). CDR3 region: CSARMNTEAFF. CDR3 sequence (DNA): TGCAGTGCTCGGATGAACACTGAAGCTTTCTTT.

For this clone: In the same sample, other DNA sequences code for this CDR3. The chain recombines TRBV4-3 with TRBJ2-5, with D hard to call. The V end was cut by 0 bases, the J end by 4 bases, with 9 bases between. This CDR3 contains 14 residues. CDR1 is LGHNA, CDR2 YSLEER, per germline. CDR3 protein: CASSQDRRPETQYF. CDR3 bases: TGCGCCAGCAGCCAAGATCGTAGGCCAGAGACCCAGTACTTC.

Written as DNA, the CDR3 is TGTGCCAGCAGTCAGACAGGCCGCTATGGCTACACCTTC. This encodes CASSQTGRYGYTF. The chain joins TRBV6-6 to TRBJ1-2, with D possibly being TRBD1 (6 bases). V shed 5 bases and J shed 4 bases, with 11 bases lying between them. The CDR3 is 13 residues long. Germline loops: CDR1 MNHNY, CDR2 SVGAGI (reference sequence).

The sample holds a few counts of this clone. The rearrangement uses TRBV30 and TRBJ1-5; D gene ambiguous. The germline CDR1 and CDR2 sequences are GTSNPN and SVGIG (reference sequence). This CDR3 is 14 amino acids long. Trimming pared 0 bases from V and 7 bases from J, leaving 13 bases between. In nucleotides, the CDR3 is TGTGCCTGGAGTGTTCCCGGGAGGGAACAGCCCCAGCATTTT. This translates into CAWSVPGREQPQHF.

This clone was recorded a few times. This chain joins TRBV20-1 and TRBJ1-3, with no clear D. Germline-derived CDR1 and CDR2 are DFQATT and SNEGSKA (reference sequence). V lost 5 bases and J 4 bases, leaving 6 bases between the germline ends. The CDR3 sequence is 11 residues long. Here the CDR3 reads CSALRGNTIYF. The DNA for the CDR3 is TGCAGTGCTCTGCGGGGAAACACCATATATTTT.

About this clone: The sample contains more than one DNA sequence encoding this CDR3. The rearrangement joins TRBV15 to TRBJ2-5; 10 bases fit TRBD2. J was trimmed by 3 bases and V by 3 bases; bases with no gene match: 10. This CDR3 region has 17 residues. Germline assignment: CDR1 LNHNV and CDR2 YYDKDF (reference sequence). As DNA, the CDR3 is TGTGCCACCAGCAGGGCTCGATTAGCGGGAGGCAAAGAGACCCAGTACTTC. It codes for CATSRARLAGGKETQYF.

CDR3 DNA sequence: TGTGCCAGCAGCTCCGCCACTAGCGGGGGTTTCGAAGATACGCAGTATTTT. This translates into CASSSATSGGFEDTQYF. V usage is TRBV9 and J usage is TRBJ2-3; 11 nucleotides agree with TRBD2. The V gene end was trimmed by 4 bases and the J gene end by 5 bases; junction bases not matched to a gene: 12. This CDR3 region has 17 residues. The V gene's germline CDR1 is SGDLS and CDR2 YYNGEE.

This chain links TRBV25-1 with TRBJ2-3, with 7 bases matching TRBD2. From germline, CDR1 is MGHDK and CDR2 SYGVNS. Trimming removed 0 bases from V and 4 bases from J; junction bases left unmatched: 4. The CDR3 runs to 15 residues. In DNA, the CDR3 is TGTGCCAGCAGTGAATATAGGGAGGGTCCAGATACGCAGTATTTT. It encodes CASSEYREGPDTQYF.

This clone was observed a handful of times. Written as DNA, the CDR3 is TGTGCCAGCAGCGTAGGCCAGGGGCTAAGCACAGATACGCAGTATTTT. Protein product: CASSVGQGLSTDTQYF. This rearrangement joins TRBV9 to TRBJ2-3; a possible D gene is TRBD1 (6 bases). The length of the CDR3 is 16 residues. The germline V gene has CDR1 SGDLS and CDR2 YYNGEE. V lost 0 bases, J lost 0 bases, and 11 bases lay in between.

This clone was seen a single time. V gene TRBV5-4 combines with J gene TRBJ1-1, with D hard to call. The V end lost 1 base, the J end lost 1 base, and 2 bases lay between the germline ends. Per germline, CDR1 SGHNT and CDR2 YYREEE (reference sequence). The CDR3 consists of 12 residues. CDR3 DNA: TGTGCCAGCAGCTTGTGGAACACTGAAGCTTTCTTT. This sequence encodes CASSLWNTEAFF.

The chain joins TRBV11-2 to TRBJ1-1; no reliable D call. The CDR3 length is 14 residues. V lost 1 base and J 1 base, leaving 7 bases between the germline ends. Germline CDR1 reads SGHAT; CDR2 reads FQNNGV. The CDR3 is CASSLGLWNTEAFF. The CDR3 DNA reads TGTGCCAGCAGCTTAGGTCTTTGGAACACTGAAGCTTTCTTT.

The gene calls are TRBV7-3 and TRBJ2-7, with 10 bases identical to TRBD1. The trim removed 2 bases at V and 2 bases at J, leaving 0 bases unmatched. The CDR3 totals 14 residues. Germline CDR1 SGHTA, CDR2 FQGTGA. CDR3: CASSLDRGPYEQYF. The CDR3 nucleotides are TGTGCCAGCAGCTTAGACAGGGGGCCCTACGAGCAGTACTTC.

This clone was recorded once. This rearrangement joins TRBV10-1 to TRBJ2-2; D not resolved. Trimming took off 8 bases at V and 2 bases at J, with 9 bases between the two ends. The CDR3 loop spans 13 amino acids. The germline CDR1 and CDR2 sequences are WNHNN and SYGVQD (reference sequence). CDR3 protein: CASHGVNTGELFF. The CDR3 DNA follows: TGCGCCAGCCATGGCGTTAACACCGGGGAGCTGTTTTTT.

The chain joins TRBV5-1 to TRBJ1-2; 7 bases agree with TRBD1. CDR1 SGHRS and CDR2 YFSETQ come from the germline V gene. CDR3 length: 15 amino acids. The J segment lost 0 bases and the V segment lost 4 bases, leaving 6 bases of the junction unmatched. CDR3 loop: CASSHQGEANYGYTF. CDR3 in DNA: TGCGCCAGCAGCCATCAGGGGGAAGCTAACTATGGCTACACCTTC.

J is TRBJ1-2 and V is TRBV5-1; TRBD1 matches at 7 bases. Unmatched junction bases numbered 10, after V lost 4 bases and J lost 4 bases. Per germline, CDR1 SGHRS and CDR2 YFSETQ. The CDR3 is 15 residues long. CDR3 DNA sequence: TGCGCCAGCAGCGCGGACAGGCAATCCTCCTATGGCTACACCTTC. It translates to CASSADRQSSYGYTF.

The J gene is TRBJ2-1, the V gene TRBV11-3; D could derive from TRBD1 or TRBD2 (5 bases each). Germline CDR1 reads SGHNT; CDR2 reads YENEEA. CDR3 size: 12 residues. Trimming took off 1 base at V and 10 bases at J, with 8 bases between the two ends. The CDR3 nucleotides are TGTGCCAGCAGCTTAGTGGGACGAGAGCAGTTCTTC. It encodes CASSLVGREQFF.

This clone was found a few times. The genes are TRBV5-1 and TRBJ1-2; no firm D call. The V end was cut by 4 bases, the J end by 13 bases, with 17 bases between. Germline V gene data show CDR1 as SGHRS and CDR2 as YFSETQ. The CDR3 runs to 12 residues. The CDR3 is CASSLDRFGATF. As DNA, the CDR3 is TGCGCCAGCAGCCTGGATCGGTTCGGAGCCACCTTC.

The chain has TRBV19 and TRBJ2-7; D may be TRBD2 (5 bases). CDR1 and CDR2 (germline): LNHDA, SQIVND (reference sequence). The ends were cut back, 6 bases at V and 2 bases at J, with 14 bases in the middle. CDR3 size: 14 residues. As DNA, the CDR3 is TGTGCCAGTAGCACCCCCGGGATCGCCTACGAGCAGTACTTC. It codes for CASSTPGIAYEQYF. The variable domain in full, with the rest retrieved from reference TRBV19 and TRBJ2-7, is DGGITQSPKYLFRKEGQNVTLSCEQNLNHDAMYWYRQDPGQGLRLIYYSQIVNDFQKGDIAEGYSVSREKKESFPLTVTSAQKNPTAFYLCASSTPGIAYEQYFGPGTRLTVT.

CDR3 residues: CAISESSQGGETQYF. CDR3 DNA sequence: TGTGCCATCAGTGAGTCTAGCCAGGGAGGAGAGACCCAGTACTTC. The chain carries TRBV10-3 and TRBJ2-5, with a weak D call TRBD2 (6 bases). The CDR3 is 15 residues long. V shed 0 bases and J shed 4 bases, with 12 bases lying between them. Germline V gene sequence: CDR1 ENHRY, CDR2 SYGVKD.

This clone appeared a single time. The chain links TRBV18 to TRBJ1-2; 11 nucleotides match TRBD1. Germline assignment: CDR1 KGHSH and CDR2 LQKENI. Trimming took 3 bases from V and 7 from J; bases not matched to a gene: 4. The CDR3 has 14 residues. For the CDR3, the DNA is TGTGCCAGCTCACCGGGACAGGGGGTAATTGGCTACACCTTC. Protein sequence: CASSPGQGVIGYTF.

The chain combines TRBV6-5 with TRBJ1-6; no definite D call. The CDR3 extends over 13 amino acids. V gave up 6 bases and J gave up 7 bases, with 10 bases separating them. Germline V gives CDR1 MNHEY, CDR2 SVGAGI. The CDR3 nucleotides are TGTGCCAGCAGGTCAAACACCAATTCACCCCTCCACTTT. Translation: CASRSNTNSPLHF.

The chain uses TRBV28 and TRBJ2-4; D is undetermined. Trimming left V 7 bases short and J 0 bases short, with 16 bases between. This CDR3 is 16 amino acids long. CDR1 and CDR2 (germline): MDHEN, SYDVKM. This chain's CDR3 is CASTSPRWGAKNIQYF. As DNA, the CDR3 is TGTGCCAGCACCTCGCCACGGTGGGGAGCCAAAAACATTCAGTACTTC.